The 20 T cell receptor beta chains presented below share a single source sample, sequenced in a study of T-cell reconstitution after alpha-beta-depleted transplantation in children. Molecular barcoding with unique molecular identifiers was used for the TCRbeta library. Each CDR3 protein is one row after TCRdb ran MiXCR on the PCR reads. The profile shows roughly 100,000 distinct CDR3 sequences, around 6% of them singletons. The source was PBMCs, mostly from graft donor cells, collected 60 days after TCRalphabeta/CD19-depleted stem cell transplant. The receptor set was obtained from a female patient under 10 years old who had a stem cell transplant for Fanconi anemia, so the T cells may come from the graft donor.

This clonotype was detected a few times. This chain connects TRBV20-1 to TRBJ2-2, with TRBD2 matching 12 bases. After removal of 6 bases from V and 4 bases from J, the junction contained 6 bases not matched to a gene. Germline CDR1 reads DFQATT; CDR2 reads SNEGSKA (reference sequence). The CDR3 has 15 residues. The CDR3 nucleotides read TGCAGTGCCCCTTCTAGCGGGGGGGGCACCGGGGAGCTGTTTTTT. It codes for CSAPSSGGGTGELFF.

This clonotype was seen ten or more times. The chain has TRBV5-1 and TRBJ2-1, with 7 bases that match TRBD2. The CDR3 runs to 18 residues. Trimming removed 2 bases from V and 0 bases from J; junction bases left unmatched: 11. Germline V gives CDR1 SGHRS, CDR2 YFSETQ. Here the CDR3 reads CASSFLRLAASSYNEQFF. The CDR3 DNA reads as TGCGCCAGCAGCTTCCTAAGACTAGCAGCAAGCTCCTACAATGAGCAGTTCTTC.

This clonotype was observed at least ten times. V usage is TRBV10-3 and J usage is TRBJ2-2, with D hard to call. The CDR3 consists of 17 residues. Germline V gene sequence: CDR1 ENHRY, CDR2 SYGVKD. V was clipped by 4 bases and J by 0 bases, with 15 bases between them. The chain's CDR3 is CAISARRLGSNTGELFF. The CDR3 DNA reads as TGTGCCATCAGTGCCCGGCGTCTAGGTTCGAACACCGGGGAGCTGTTTTTT.

This clonotype occurred many times. The CDR3 DNA is TGCAGCGTTGTTTGGACCTTAATAGGAGAGACCCAGTACTTC. This codes for CSVVWTLIGETQYF. The rearrangement uses TRBV29-1 and TRBJ2-5; D is unresolved. This CDR3 has 14 residues. Germline CDR1 reads SQVTM; CDR2 reads ANQGSEA. V dropped 4 bases and J dropped 4 bases, with 16 bases sitting between them.

This clonotype was seen ten or more times. Here the CDR3 reads CASSFGQLNSPLHF. The CDR3 DNA is TGTGCCAGCAGTTTTGGACAGCTAAATTCACCCCTCCACTTT. The chain has TRBV12-3 or TRBV12-4 and TRBJ1-6; tentative D call: TRBD1 (6 bases). Deletions cut 3 bases from V and 7 bases from J, with 10 bases between. There are 14 residues in the CDR3.

The sample holds a few counts of this clonotype. CDR3 region: CASSQESLDSNFEETQYF. CDR3 DNA: TGTGCCAGCAGCCAAGAGAGCCTGGACAGTAATTTCGAAGAGACCCAGTACTTC. V is TRBV3-1 and J is TRBJ2-5, with D possibly TRBD1 on 6 matching bases. The CDR3 extends over 18 amino acids. CDR1 LGHDT and CDR2 YNNKEL come from the germline V gene (reference sequence). V was shortened by 0 bases and J by 3 bases, with 20 bases between the two germline ends.

This clonotype has at least ten counts. The chain joins TRBV5-1 to TRBJ2-1; possibly TRBD2 for D (5 bases). This CDR3 contains 15 residues. Deletions cut 0 bases from V and 6 bases from J, with 13 bases between. Looked up from germline, CDR1 is SGHRS and CDR2 is YFSETQ. The CDR3 region has the DNA TGCGCCAGCAGCTTGGCCCACGGGGTAAGCAATGAGCAGTTCTTC. Its protein is CASSLAHGVSNEQFF.

This clonotype appeared many times. CDR3 sequence (DNA): TGTGCCAGCAGCTTGTACAGGGGAGACAAAAACATTCAGTACTTC. It specifies CASSLYRGDKNIQYF. The gene calls are TRBV5-6 and TRBJ2-4, with TRBD1 matching over 7 bases. Trimming cost V 1 base and J 3 bases; bases outside gene matches: 4. The CDR3 has 15 residues. CDR1 and CDR2 from the germline V gene are SGHDT and YYEEEE.

This clonotype has a handful of counts. V and J are TRBV12-3 or TRBV12-4 and TRBJ1-5; TRBD1 might be the D (6 bases). V was cut by 3 bases and J by 1 base, with 10 bases left in between. The CDR3 loop spans 15 amino acids. The CDR3 DNA is TGTGCCAGCAGTTTCGGGACATTCAGCAATCAGCCCCAGCATTTT. Protein: CASSFGTFSNQPQHF.

This clonotype was recorded many times. The V call is TRBV9, the J call TRBJ2-7; 9 positions match TRBD2. In germline, CDR1 is SGDLS, CDR2 YYNGEE. J lost 2 bases, V lost 0 bases, and 0 bases had no gene match. This CDR3 spans 14 amino acids. The CDR3 here is CASSVGLAAYEQYF. The CDR3 nucleotides are TGTGCCAGCAGCGTAGGACTAGCGGCCTACGAGCAGTACTTC. The variable domain in full, with the rest retrieved from reference TRBV9 and TRBJ2-7, is DSGVTQTPKHLITATGQRVTLRCSPRSGDLSVYWYQQSLDQGLQFLIQYYNGEERAKGNILERFSAQQFPDLHSELNLSSLELGDSALYFCASSVGLAAYEQYFGPGTRLTVT.

In this sample, this clonotype turned up many times. This sequence joins TRBV7-3 and TRBJ1-5; D not resolved. Trimming removed 5 bases from V and 5 bases from J, with 13 bases in between. The CDR3 is 14 amino acids. Germline CDR1 reads SGHTA; CDR2 reads FQGTGA. CDR3 nucleotide sequence: TGTGCCAGCAGCCAACGGCGCCCAGATCAGCCCCAGCATTTT. Translated, it gives CASSQRRPDQPQHF.

At least ten counts were recorded for this clonotype. The chain uses TRBV18 and TRBJ1-5, with D tentatively TRBD1 (5 bases). This CDR3 spans 13 amino acids. The V and J ends lost 2 bases and 7 bases respectively, with 9 bases between them. Germline CDR1 and CDR2: KGHSH and LQKENI. The CDR3 is CASSPSGKQPQHF. The DNA for the CDR3 is TGTGCCAGCTCACCATCAGGGAAACAGCCCCAGCATTTT.

In this sample, this clonotype turned up many times. The chain combines TRBV28 with TRBJ2-3; D call uncertain. With 3 bases removed from V and 3 bases from J, the gap between germline ends came to 10 bases. The CDR3 contains 14 residues. CDR1 MDHEN and CDR2 SYDVKM come from the germline V gene. CDR3 in amino acids: CASSFKQKTDTQYF. As DNA, the CDR3 is TGTGCCAGCAGTTTCAAACAGAAAACAGATACGCAGTATTTT.

This clonotype was detected only a few times. The CDR3 region has the DNA TGTGCCAGCAGCCCCGGGACACCGGGCGAAGCTTTCTTT. Translated: CASSPGTPGEAFF. V gene TRBV5-6 combines with J gene TRBJ1-1; D may be TRBD1 (6 bases). Trimming took 4 bases from V and 8 from J, leaving 15 bases between them. The CDR3 extends over 13 amino acids. Per the germline V gene, CDR1 is SGHDT and CDR2 is YYEEEE.

This clonotype was found many times. The V and J genes are TRBV28 and TRBJ2-7, with a tentative D call TRBD1 (5 bases). CDR1 and CDR2 from the germline V gene are MDHEN and SYDVKM. The CDR3 is 13 amino acids. Trimming pared 5 bases from V and 4 bases from J, leaving 12 bases between. CDR3 region: CASSRRVRYEQYF. In DNA, the CDR3 is TGTGCCAGCAGTCGCAGGGTTCGGTACGAGCAGTACTTC.

This rearrangement joins TRBV12-3 or TRBV12-4 to TRBJ2-3, with D possibly matching TRBD2 (5 bases). V gave up 4 bases and J gave up 4 bases, with 12 bases separating them. The CDR3 contains 14 residues. The CDR3 loop is CASSSSLAADTQYF. CDR3 nucleotide sequence: TGTGCCAGCAGTTCTAGCTTAGCCGCAGATACGCAGTATTTT.

This clonotype was picked up many times. V and J are TRBV10-3 and TRBJ1-1; the match to TRBD1 covers 7 bases. J gave up 2 bases and V 6 bases, and 6 bases lay outside the gene matches. The CDR3 spans 14 residues. Germline V gene data show CDR1 as ENHRY and CDR2 as SYGVKD. CDR3 sequence (DNA): TGTGCCATCAGAGGGGACAGAGGAAACACTGAAGCTTTCTTT. Amino acid sequence: CAIRGDRGNTEAFF.

This clonotype occurred a few times. The chain joins TRBV20-1 to TRBJ2-3; D ambiguous. The CDR3 contains 13 residues. Germline CDR1 DFQATT, CDR2 SNEGSKA (reference sequence). Trimming took off 2 bases at V and 0 bases at J, with 6 bases between the two ends. This CDR3 is CSARKRSTDTQYF. CDR3 bases: TGCAGTGCTAGAAAGAGGAGCACAGATACGCAGTATTTT.

The sample holds many counts of this clonotype. The V and J genes are TRBV28 and TRBJ2-5; 8 bases line up with TRBD2. Germline-derived CDR1 and CDR2 are MDHEN and SYDVKM. The CDR3 loop spans 17 amino acids. Trimming removed 6 bases from V and 3 bases from J; junction bases left unmatched: 15. Here the CDR3 reads CASRIFKTGLEEETQYF. CDR3 sequence (DNA): TGTGCCAGCAGAATATTCAAAACGGGACTAGAGGAAGAGACCCAGTACTTC.

The genes are TRBV6-2 or TRBV6-3 and TRBJ2-5; a weak D match, TRBD1 (6 bases). With 11 bases removed from V and 5 bases from J, the gap between germline ends came to 18 bases. There are 13 residues in the CDR3. Germline CDR1 is MNHEY and CDR2 is SVGEGT. For the CDR3, the DNA is TGTGCCGGCGCTCGAGGGGGTGCGGAGACCCAGTACTTC. It yields the protein CAGARGGAETQYF.